The clone carrying this T cell receptor beta chain appeared many times. Because this beta chain is a stray read in a library intended to capture alpha chains, its abundance should not be given much weight. J was trimmed by 1 base and V by 7 bases; bases with no gene match: 7. This CDR3 has 14 residues. Germline-derived CDR1 and CDR2 are SGHAT and FQDESV (reference sequence). TCRdb itself ran the 5' RACE reads through MiXCR, one entry per CDR3 protein. The top ten hold around a tenth of the sample, which has around 14,000 distinct CDR3 sequences, about 3.9% seen once. Time point specified: sample taken at primary tumor resection. The data stem from a study of spatial heterogeneity in lung cancer.

This receptor was taken from a male donor with early-stage non-small cell lung cancer. Sequences were derived from normal lung tissue next to the tumor, sampled at surgery. The chain has TRBV11-1 and TRBJ2-7, with 7 positions matching TRBD2. As DNA, the CDR3 is TGTGCCAGCAAGCGGGACTCTACATCCTACGAGCAGTACTTC. Translating gives CASKRDSTSYEQYF.